The T cell receptor (beta chain) under discussion was sequenced for a study of prognosis after radiotherapy for stage I lung cancer. Study-level background: Patients with tumors diagnosed as squamous cell carcinoma numbered seven, and those with adenocarcinoma over 10.

Details on this clonotype: Its antigen is not known.

Multiplex PCR in two rounds served to amplify TCR beta CDR3 from genomic DNA. With primers specific to each TRBV and TRBJ gene, the first-round PCR was performed. Using its own MiXCR run on the multiplex PCR reads, TCRdb lists one record per CDR3 protein. This sample has about 13,000 distinct CDR3 sequences; roughly 50% occur once, and the top ten carry 28%. The V end lost 6 bases, the J end lost 10 bases, and 16 bases lay between the germline ends. The CDR3 totals 12 residues. Study results and limitations: Some patients went on to develop distant metastases. Their Shannon entropy after stereotactic body radiation therapy was lower, and its change from baseline was also lower.

This receptor was obtained from a donor aged 50 or older with non-small cell lung cancer. Source: PBMCs, taken before or after stereotactic body radiation therapy (not recorded which). V usage is TRBV12-3 or TRBV12-4 and J usage is TRBJ2-7; D possibly matches TRBD1 or TRBD2 (5 bases each). CDR3 nucleotides: TGTGCCAGCAGCTCAAGACGGGGCCACCAGTACTTC. Protein sequence: CASSSRRGHQYF.